These T cell receptor beta chains were read from a single sample in a study of OX40 agonist ivuxolimab in advanced cancers. The table came from immunoSEQ multiplex PCR; TCRdb's copy has only in-frame clones and leaves some out. The sample records 65,000 to 85,000 clones, about 85% being singletons. Sequencing used CD4+ or CD8+ T cells sorted from blood, obtained in a trial of the OX40 agonist ivuxolimab. Receptor source: an adult with an advanced solid tumor such as melanoma, head and neck, liver or kidney cancer. CDR3s include the opening cysteine and the closing phenylalanine or tryptophan. D genes are given only for firm matches. Only part of the rows carry a size: once, few, many, or a class if the clone is expanded.

size: -; V: TRBV19; J: TRBJ2-7; D: TRBD2; CDR3: CASSLTGTSASYEQYF; DNA: TGTGCCAGTAGTCTTACCGGGACTAGCGCTTCCTACGAGCAGTACTTC
size: -; V: TRBV28; J: TRBJ2-7; D: -; CDR3: CASSLPANRAFYEQYF; DNA: TGTGCCAGCAGTTTACCCGCCAACAGGGCGTTCTACGAGCAGTACTTC
size: -; V: TRBV19; J: TRBJ2-2; D: -; CDR3: CASTEGSNTGELFF; DNA: TGTGCCAGTACCGAGGGATCTAACACCGGGGAGCTGTTTTTT
size: -; V: TRBV6-1; J: TRBJ2-2; D: TRBD2; CDR3: CASSERTSGRTGGGELFF; DNA: TGTGCCAGCAGTGAGAGGACAAGCGGGAGGACCGGGGGCGGGGAGCTGTTTTTT
size: -; V: TRBV5-5; J: TRBJ1-4; D: -; CDR3: CASSSATDLGEKLFF; DNA: TGTGCCAGCAGCTCGGCGACGGACTTGGGTGAAAAACTGTTTTTT
size: few; V: TRBV5-4; J: TRBJ1-1; D: -; CDR3: CASSLEGDPPEAFF; DNA: TGTGCCAGCAGCTTGGAGGGGGACCCACCCGAAGCTTTCTTT
size: -; V: TRBV7-2; J: TRBJ1-2; D: -; CDR3: CASSQQGFRAYGYTF; DNA: TGTGCCAGCAGCCAACAGGGTTTCCGTGCCTATGGCTACACCTTC
size: -; V: TRBV28; J: TRBJ1-5; D: -; CDR3: CASSWRMGLGNQPQHF; DNA: TGTGCCAGCAGTTGGCGGATGGGACTGGGCAATCAGCCCCAGCATTTT
size: -; V: TRBV12-5; J: TRBJ2-3; D: -; CDR3: CASGLGARQVSTDTQYF; DNA: TGTGCTAGTGGTTTGGGTGCCAGGCAGGTTAGCACAGATACGCAGTATTTT
size: -; V: TRBV19; J: TRBJ1-1; D: TRBD1; CDR3: CASSPSLSGTGVNTEAFF; DNA: TGTGCCAGTAGTCCCTCCCTCTCCGGGACAGGGGTTAACACTGAAGCTTTCTTT
size: -; V: TRBV7-8; J: TRBJ1-5; D: -; CDR3: CASSLGVLQHF; DNA: TGTGCCAGCAGCTTAGGGGTGCTCCAGCATTTT
size: once; V: TRBV4-2; J: TRBJ1-6; D: -; CDR3: CASSLWGGRLHF; DNA: TGTGCCAGCAGCCTGTGGGGAGGCCGCCTCCACTTT
size: -; V: TRBV5-1; J: TRBJ2-7; D: TRBD1; CDR3: CASRDRGYEQYF; DNA: TGCGCCAGCCGGGACAGGGGCTACGAGCAGTACTTC
size: -; V: TRBV5-1; J: TRBJ1-1; D: -; CDR3: CASSYGTVNTEAFF; DNA: TGCGCCAGCAGCTACGGGACGGTCAACACTGAAGCTTTCTTT
size: few; V: TRBV30; J: TRBJ1-5; D: TRBD1; CDR3: CAWKQGVQPQHF; DNA: TGTGCCTGGAAACAGGGGGTTCAGCCCCAGCATTTT
size: -; V: TRBV11-2; J: TRBJ2-1; D: -; CDR3: CASSLASLGTNEQFF; DNA: TGTGCCAGCAGCTTAGCTAGCTTGGGAACCAATGAGCAGTTCTTC
size: -; V: TRBV18; J: TRBJ1-5; D: -; CDR3: CASSPDRNQPQHF; DNA: TGTGCCAGCTCACCAGACAGGAATCAGCCCCAGCATTTT
size: -; V: TRBV28; J: TRBJ1-5; D: TRBD1; CDR3: CASSSLQGNDQPQHF; DNA: TGTGCCAGCAGTTCCTTACAGGGGAATGATCAGCCCCAGCATTTT
size: -; V: TRBV6-6; J: TRBJ2-5; D: TRBD1; CDR3: CASYTGEAAQQETQYF; DNA: TGTGCCAGCTACACAGGGGAAGCGGCCCAACAAGAGACCCAGTACTTC
size: -; V: TRBV13; J: TRBJ2-7; D: -; CDR3: CASSFASLSSYEQYF; DNA: TGTGCCAGCAGCTTCGCTTCTCTTTCCTCCTACGAGCAGTACTTC
size: -; V: TRBV7-3; J: TRBJ1-5; D: -; CDR3: CASSLNRDQPQHF; DNA: TGTGCCAGCAGCTTAAATAGGGATCAGCCCCAGCATTTT
size: few; V: TRBV30; J: TRBJ1-4; D: TRBD1; CDR3: CAWKDRGYEKLFF; DNA: TGTGCCTGGAAGGACAGGGGGTATGAAAAACTGTTTTTT
size: once; V: TRBV7-2; J: TRBJ2-3; D: TRBD1; CDR3: CASSSTGGRADTQYF; DNA: TGTGCCAGCAGCTCGACAGGGGGCAGGGCAGATACGCAGTATTTT
size: -; V: TRBV7-9; J: TRBJ1-3; D: -; CDR3: CASRLGQGGNTIYF; DNA: TGTGCCAGCAGATTAGGGCAAGGAGGAAACACCATATATTTT
size: -; V: TRBV9; J: TRBJ1-2; D: -; CDR3: CASSRPGGNYGYTF; DNA: TGTGCCAGCAGCCGTCCGGGGGGCAACTATGGCTACACCTTC
size: -; V: TRBV10-3; J: TRBJ1-5; D: TRBD1; CDR3: CAISESVDRGFNQPQHF; DNA: TGTGCCATCAGTGAGTCGGTCGACAGGGGATTCAATCAGCCCCAGCATTTT
size: -; V: TRBV10-3; J: TRBJ1-1; D: -; CDR3: CAISGKGGYSEAFF; DNA: TGTGCCATCAGTGGTAAAGGGGGGTATTCTGAAGCTTTCTTT
size: -; V: TRBV30; J: TRBJ2-5; D: -; CDR3: CAGRSRGADQETQYF; DNA: TGTGCCGGGAGGTCTAGGGGGGCGGACCAAGAGACCCAGTACTTC
size: once; V: TRBV19; J: TRBJ2-7; D: -; CDR3: CASSMATVSYEQYF; DNA: TGTGCCAGTAGTATGGCAACAGTCTCCTACGAGCAGTACTTC
size: -; V: TRBV27; J: TRBJ2-2; D: TRBD1; CDR3: CASSLRQGRTGELFF; DNA: TGTGCCAGCAGTTTAAGACAGGGAAGAACCGGGGAGCTGTTTTTT
size: -; V: TRBV11-2; J: TRBJ2-7; D: TRBD1; CDR3: CASSPRTGPGLYEQYF; DNA: TGTGCCAGCAGCCCTCGGACAGGCCCAGGATTATACGAGCAGTACTTC
size: -; V: TRBV7-6; J: TRBJ2-6; D: TRBD1; CDR3: CASSFSPTGITGANVLTF; DNA: TGTGCCAGCAGCTTCTCACCGACAGGGATCACTGGGGCCAACGTCCTGACTTTC
size: -; V: TRBV2; J: TRBJ2-3; D: -; CDR3: CASSGGGRGSTDTQYF; DNA: TGTGCCAGCAGTGGGGGTGGGAGGGGGAGCACAGATACGCAGTATTTT
size: once; V: TRBV7-7; J: TRBJ2-3; D: TRBD1; CDR3: CASSSGTATTDTQYF; DNA: TGTGCTAGCAGCTCCGGGACAGCTACCACAGATACGCAGTATTTT
size: -; V: TRBV7-3; J: TRBJ1-1; D: TRBD1; CDR3: CASRRGQGGDEAFF; DNA: TGTGCCAGCAGGAGAGGACAGGGAGGAGATGAAGCTTTCTTT
size: -; V: TRBV5-4; J: TRBJ2-3; D: -; CDR3: CASSLVGSIPTDTQYF; DNA: TGTGCCAGCAGCTTGGTCGGTAGCATCCCCACAGATACGCAGTATTTT
size: few; V: TRBV5-1; J: TRBJ2-1; D: -; CDR3: CASSGGSVYNEQFF; DNA: TGCGCCAGCAGCGGGGGGTCAGTATACAATGAGCAGTTCTTC
size: -; V: TRBV9; J: TRBJ2-3; D: -; CDR3: CASSPRSLDTQYF; DNA: TGTGCCAGCAGCCCTCGATCTCTAGATACGCAGTATTTT
size: -; V: TRBV29-1; J: TRBJ1-4; D: -; CDR3: CSVIQGEEKLFF; DNA: TGCAGCGTTATTCAGGGTGAAGAAAAACTGTTTTTT
size: -; V: TRBV7-3; J: TRBJ2-2; D: TRBD1; CDR3: CASSSGQGVETGELFF; DNA: TGTGCCAGCAGCTCGGGACAGGGGGTCGAAACCGGGGAGCTGTTTTTT
size: -; V: TRBV6-1; J: TRBJ1-1; D: -; CDR3: CASIPRENTEAFF; DNA: TGTGCCAGCATCCCGAGGGAGAACACTGAAGCTTTCTTT
size: -; V: TRBV4-3; J: TRBJ2-7; D: -; CDR3: CASSQGGSSYEQYF; DNA: TGCGCCAGCAGCCAAGGGGGCAGCTCCTACGAGCAGTACTTC
size: -; V: TRBV19; J: TRBJ1-5; D: -; CDR3: CASAGARSYSNQPQHF; DNA: TGTGCCAGTGCCGGGGCCCGATCATATAGCAATCAGCCCCAGCATTTT
size: -; V: TRBV7-9; J: TRBJ2-7; D: TRBD2; CDR3: CASSSLTSGYEQYF; DNA: TGTGCCAGCAGCTCCCTGACTAGCGGTTACGAGCAGTACTTC
size: -; V: TRBV7-9; J: TRBJ1-2; D: -; CDR3: CASSSAFWGANYGYTF; DNA: TGTGCCAGCAGCTCCGCCTTTTGGGGGGCTAACTATGGCTACACCTTC
size: few; V: TRBV6-1; J: TRBJ1-2; D: -; CDR3: CASSPQLYGYTF; DNA: TGTGCCAGCAGTCCTCAGTTGTATGGCTACACCTTC
size: once; V: TRBV9; J: TRBJ2-3; D: TRBD2; CDR3: CASSAAGTSGRFSTDTQYF; DNA: TGTGCCAGCAGCGCAGCCGGGACTAGCGGGAGGTTTAGCACAGATACGCAGTATTTT
size: few; V: TRBV7-3; J: TRBJ2-5; D: TRBD1; CDR3: CASSANRGQGTQYF; DNA: TGTGCCAGCAGCGCAAACAGGGGGCAGGGGACCCAGTACTTC
size: -; V: TRBV28; J: TRBJ1-2; D: TRBD1; CDR3: CASQIGTGPNYGYTF; DNA: TGTGCCAGCCAGATAGGGACAGGCCCCAACTATGGCTACACCTTC
size: -; V: TRBV15; J: TRBJ2-5; D: TRBD1; CDR3: CATSRVRGLGTQYF; DNA: TGTGCCACCAGCAGAGTTAGGGGGCTGGGGACCCAGTACTTC
size: -; V: TRBV5-5; J: TRBJ2-7; D: TRBD1; CDR3: CASSRTGASSYEQYF; DNA: TGTGCCAGCAGCCGAACAGGGGCCAGCTCCTACGAGCAGTACTTC
size: -; V: TRBV5-8; J: TRBJ2-1; D: -; CDR3: CASSLRQGVPEQFF; DNA: TGTGCCAGCAGCTTGCGGCAAGGCGTTCCTGAGCAGTTCTTC
size: -; V: TRBV30; J: TRBJ2-2; D: TRBD2; CDR3: CAWSKGLAGYTGELFF; DNA: TGTGCCTGGAGTAAAGGACTAGCGGGCTACACCGGGGAGCTGTTTTTT
size: -; V: TRBV28; J: TRBJ2-5; D: TRBD2; CDR3: CASSSGTIQETQYF; DNA: TGTGCCAGCAGTTCCGGGACTATCCAAGAGACCCAGTACTTC